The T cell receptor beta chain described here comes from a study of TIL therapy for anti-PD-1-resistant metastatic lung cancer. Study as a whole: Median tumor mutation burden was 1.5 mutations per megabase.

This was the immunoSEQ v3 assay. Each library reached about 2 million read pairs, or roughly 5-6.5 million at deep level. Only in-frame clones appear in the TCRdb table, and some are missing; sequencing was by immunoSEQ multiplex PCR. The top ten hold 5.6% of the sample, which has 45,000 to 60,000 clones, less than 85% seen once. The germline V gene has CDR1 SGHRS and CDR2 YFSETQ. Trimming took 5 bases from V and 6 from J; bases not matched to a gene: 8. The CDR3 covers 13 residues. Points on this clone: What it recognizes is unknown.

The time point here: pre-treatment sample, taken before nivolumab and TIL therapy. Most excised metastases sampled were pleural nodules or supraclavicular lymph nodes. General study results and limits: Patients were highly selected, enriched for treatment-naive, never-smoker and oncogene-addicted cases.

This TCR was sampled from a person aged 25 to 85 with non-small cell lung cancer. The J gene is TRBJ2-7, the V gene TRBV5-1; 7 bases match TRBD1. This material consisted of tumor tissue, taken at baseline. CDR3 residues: CASRTGTALEQYF. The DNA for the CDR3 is TGCGCCAGCAGAACCGGGACAGCCCTCGAGCAGTACTTC.